The rows below give T cell receptor beta chains drawn from one sample of a study of blood T cell repertoires in COVID-19. Produced via immunoSEQ multiplex PCR; TCRdb's table is partial and in-frame only. The sample lists about 42,000 clones, 84% occurring once. Sequencing used peripheral blood. The receptor set was obtained from a human donor in a cohort sampled during active COVID-19. Both conserved end residues are part of each CDR3. Clone size is not always given. Where it is, it says once, few, many or a class for expanded clones.

.	TRBV6-5	15	TRBJ2-7	CASSTLAGESYEQYF
.	TRBV29-1	12	TRBJ2-5	CSYVADQETQYF
.	TRBV7-9	14	TRBJ2-7	CASSVGTGRGEQYF
once	TRBV28	16	TRBJ2-1	CASSPLAGSSYNEQFF
few	TRBV5-4	15	TRBJ1-2	CASSLGGPGRSGYTF
.	TRBV4-1	14	TRBJ1-1	CASSQDIGNTEAFF
.	TRBV7-2	14	TRBJ1-1	CASSLMTENTEAFF
.	TRBV5-1	14	TRBJ1-4	CASSSYSLEEKLFF
.	TRBV4-3	17	TRBJ1-1	CASSQASGRVWDTEAFF
.	TRBV9	18	TRBJ2-6	CASSVGLAGGPGANVLTF
.	TRBV19	15	TRBJ1-6	CASKDRVDDNSPLHF
.	TRBV2	17	TRBJ2-4	CASSELAGGHTKNIQYF
.	TRBV27	16	TRBJ2-2	CASSFSLAGSGGELFF
.	TRBV7-3	15	TRBJ2-1	CASSLTSGTYNEQFF
.	TRBV29-1	13	TRBJ2-2	CSAGQGNTGELFF
.	TRBV7-9	15	TRBJ2-7	CASSQTEQLYYEQYF
.	TRBV2	15	TRBJ2-1	CASTPGQGPYNEQFF